The 25 T cell receptor beta chains reported below all come from one sample, sequenced in a study of blood T cell repertoires in COVID-19. Only in-frame clones appear in the TCRdb table, and some are missing; sequencing was by immunoSEQ multiplex PCR. This table has 250,000 or so clones, more than 65% appearing once. The source material was PBMCs or T cells enriched from blood (not recorded which). Receptors were obtained from a man between 50 and 59 years old who had recovered from COVID-19.

The rearrangement joins TRBV7-9 to TRBJ2-7; 7 nucleotides line up with TRBD1. The CDR3 runs to 13 residues. Germline trimming cut 8 bases from V and 0 bases from J; bases unmatched to any gene: 4. Germline V gene data show CDR1 as SEHNR and CDR2 as FQNEAQ (reference sequence). CDR3 nucleotide sequence: TGTGCCAGCGGGGGACAGAGCTCCTACGAGCAGTACTTC. It is translated as CASGGQSSYEQYF.

This rearrangement joins TRBV7-3 to TRBJ1-1; TRBD1 is a possible D gene (6 bases). This CDR3 spans 14 amino acids. V lost 3 bases and J lost 5, with 13 bases in between. Germline V gives CDR1 SGHTA, CDR2 FQGTGA. The CDR3 spells CASSFSPGDTEAFF. The CDR3 nucleotides are TGTGCCAGCAGCTTTTCCCCAGGGGATACTGAAGCTTTCTTT. The whole variable domain, remainder taken from reference TRBV7-3 and TRBJ1-1, is GAGVSQTPSNKVTEKGKYVELRCDPISGHTALYWYRQSLGQGPEFLIYFQGTGAADDSGLPNDRFFAVRPEGSVSTLKIQRTERGDSAVYLCASSFSPGDTEAFFGQGTRLTVV.

This chain connects TRBV11-3 to TRBJ2-2, with D possibly being TRBD2 (6 bases). Germline values: CDR1 SGHNT, CDR2 YENEEA. This CDR3 is 16 amino acids long. Trimming pared 5 bases from V and 5 bases from J, leaving 18 bases between. CDR3 DNA: TGTGCCAGCAGCGACCAGCGGGTTCAAGGGACCGGGGAGCTGTTTTTT. Amino acid sequence: CASSDQRVQGTGELFF. The full variable domain, in which reference TRBV11-3 and TRBJ2-2 provide the parts outside the CDR3, is EAGVVQSPRYKIIEKKQPVAFWCNPISGHNTLYWYLQNLGQGPELLIRYENEEAVDDSQLPKDRFSAERLKGVDSTLKIQPAELGDSAVYLCASSDQRVQGTGELFFGEGSRLTVL.

J is TRBJ2-1 and V is TRBV7-9; the D gene is possibly TRBD1 (6 bases). Per the germline V gene, CDR1 is SEHNR and CDR2 is FQNEAQ (reference sequence). The ends were cut back, 4 bases at V and 3 bases at J, with 16 bases in the middle. The CDR3 extends over 16 amino acids. In DNA form, the CDR3 reads TGTGCCAGCAGCTCGGACCCAGGGGAGAACTACAATGAGCAGTTCTTC. Translated: CASSSDPGENYNEQFF.

The V and J genes are TRBV10-2 and TRBJ2-7, with TRBD1 matching 9 bases. This CDR3 spans 16 amino acids. With V trimmed by 2 bases and J by 5 bases, 10 bases remained unmatched. The germline V gene has CDR1 WSHSY and CDR2 SAAADI. DNA for the CDR3: TGCGCCAGCAGTGAGCCCACCGGGACAGGGACCCACGAGCAGTACTTC. Translating it yields CASSEPTGTGTHEQYF.

This rearrangement joins TRBV19 to TRBJ2-2; weak D call: TRBD1 (6 bases). V lost 7 bases and J lost 6, with 30 bases in between. The CDR3 is made up of 19 amino acids. The germline V gene has CDR1 LNHDA and CDR2 SQIVND (reference sequence). The CDR3 loop is CASKGALGLGAARAGELFF. CDR3 sequence (DNA): TGTGCCAGTAAAGGGGCTTTGGGCCTGGGGGCGGCTCGGGCCGGGGAGCTGTTTTTT.

The rearrangement uses TRBV3-1 (or the pseudogene TRBV3-2) and TRBJ1-2, with a tentative D call TRBD1 (5 bases). CDR1 and CDR2 (germline): LGHDT, YNNKEL (reference sequence). The V gene lost 5 bases and the J gene lost 4 bases, with 20 bases spanning the gap. The CDR3 runs 16 residues. The CDR3 DNA reads TGTGCCAGCAGCAAAATGTCTCCCGGGGGGACCTATGGCTACACCTTC. It specifies CASSKMSPGGTYGYTF.

The rearrangement joins TRBV7-3 to TRBJ2-3, with TRBD2 matching over 13 bases. In germline, CDR1 is SGHTA, CDR2 FQGTGA. The CDR3 contains 18 residues. J was trimmed by 2 bases and V by 5 bases; bases with no gene match: 10. CDR3 residues: CASSPFPGLAGATDTQYF. CDR3 coding DNA: TGTGCCAGCAGCCCCTTTCCTGGACTAGCGGGGGCCACAGATACGCAGTATTTT.

In its sample, this clone was seen once. The chain links TRBV11-3 to TRBJ2-2, with D perhaps TRBD1 (6 bases). Germline V lookup: CDR1 SGHNT, CDR2 YENEEA. With 5 bases removed from V and 2 bases from J, the gap between germline ends came to 15 bases. There are 16 residues in the CDR3. The CDR3 nucleotides are TGTGCCAGCAGCCACACAAGACAGGCAAACACCGGGGAGCTGTTTTTT. Protein sequence: CASSHTRQANTGELFF.

This clone showed up just once. The chain recombines TRBV27 with TRBJ2-4; 9 bases are shared with TRBD2. CDR1 and CDR2 (germline): MNHEY, SMNVEV (reference sequence). There are 18 residues in the CDR3. After removal of 7 bases from V and 3 bases from J, the junction contained 16 bases not matched to a gene. The CDR3: CASNPAGGDLFNKNIQYF. Written as DNA, the CDR3 is TGTGCCAGCAACCCAGCGGGGGGCGATTTATTTAACAAAAACATTCAGTACTTC.

The chain has TRBV30 and TRBJ1-6; 9 positions match TRBD1. This CDR3 is built from 15 residues. The V gene end was trimmed by 1 base and the J gene end by 6 bases; junction bases not matched to a gene: 4. Germline V CDR1 and CDR2: GTSNPN, SVGIG (reference sequence). Here the CDR3 DNA reads TGTGCCTGGAGTGAAAGGGACAGGGTTAATTCACCCCTCCACTTT. It encodes CAWSERDRVNSPLHF.

The chain uses TRBV4-3 and TRBJ2-2; D perhaps matches TRBD1 (6 bases). V was cut by 1 base and J by 4 bases, with 13 bases left in between. CDR3 length: 16 residues. The germline CDR1 and CDR2 sequences are LGHNA and YSLEER. The CDR3 region has the DNA TGCGCCAGCAGCCAAGGATACAGGGAGAGCACCGGGGAGCTGTTTTTT. As protein: CASSQGYRESTGELFF.

This rearrangement joins TRBV28 to TRBJ1-1; perhaps TRBD1 as D (6 bases). This CDR3 spans 14 amino acids. V was trimmed by 5 bases and J by 1 base, leaving 11 bases between them. Germline CDR1 MDHEN, CDR2 SYDVKM. The CDR3 sequence is CASSTEGGNTEAFF. CDR3 nucleotides: TGTGCCAGCAGTACTGAAGGGGGGAACACTGAAGCTTTCTTT.

The chain has TRBV19 and TRBJ2-5; D gene uncertain. This CDR3 has 13 residues. V was pared by 3 bases and J by 5 bases, with 10 bases between. The germline gives CDR1 LNHDA, CDR2 SQIVND (reference sequence). The CDR3: CASSMRYLETQYF. CDR3 bases: TGTGCCAGTAGTATGCGTTACCTTGAGACCCAGTACTTC.

The chain combines TRBV5-1 with TRBJ2-2; D is unresolved. The CDR3 spans 14 residues. The germline V and J ends were trimmed by 2 bases and 6 bases, with 11 bases remaining between them. The V gene's germline CDR1 is SGHRS and CDR2 YFSETQ. CDR3 nucleotide sequence: TGCGCCAGCAGCTTCTATTCTGCACCCGGGGAGCTGTTTTTT. Amino acid sequence: CASSFYSAPGELFF.

The gene calls are TRBV19 and TRBJ2-1; the match to TRBD1 covers 9 bases. CDR3 length equals 15 residues. The germline V gene has CDR1 LNHDA and CDR2 SQIVND (reference sequence). With V trimmed by 6 bases and J by 5 bases, 8 bases remained unmatched. The CDR3 loop is CASRMDRGPHNEQFF. The CDR3 DNA sequence: TGTGCCAGTAGGATGGACAGGGGTCCCCACAATGAGCAGTTCTTC.

The chain joins TRBV5-1 to TRBJ1-1, with 10 positions matching TRBD1. The junction had 6 bases not matched to a gene; V was cut back by 4 bases and J by 0 bases. The germline V gene encodes CDR1 SGHRS and CDR2 YFSETQ. This CDR3 is built from 16 residues. CDR3 in amino acids: CASSLGQGSMNTEAFF. The CDR3, as DNA: TGCGCCAGCAGCCTGGGACAGGGGAGTATGAACACTGAAGCTTTCTTT.

This clone was seen only once. The rearrangement uses TRBV7-9 and TRBJ1-1; D may be TRBD1 (5 bases). V was cut by 5 bases and J by 1 base, with 11 bases left in between. The CDR3 contains 14 residues. The germline V gene encodes CDR1 SEHNR and CDR2 FQNEAQ (reference sequence). In DNA, the CDR3 is TGTGCCAGCAGCGCGGGACGGGCGAACACTGAAGCTTTCTTT. This codes for CASSAGRANTEAFF.

The rearrangement links TRBV9 to TRBJ2-2, with 12 bases fitting TRBD2. Trimming at V came to 2 bases and at J to 1 base, leaving 6 bases not matched to a gene. The CDR3 length is 18 residues. Germline loops: CDR1 SGDLS, CDR2 YYNGEE. The CDR3 DNA follows: TGTGCCAGCAGCGTGAGGACTAGCGGGGCGCTGAACACCGGGGAGCTGTTTTTT. Translated: CASSVRTSGALNTGELFF.

The chain recombines TRBV5-3 with TRBJ2-7, with 7 nucleotides matching TRBD1. TRBV5-3 carries the ORF label, with uncertain function. This CDR3 contains 17 residues. V was clipped by 3 bases and J by 0 bases; unmatched bases: 12. This CDR3 reads CARSYLYRGVRSYEQYF. CDR3 nucleotide sequence: TGTGCCAGAAGCTACTTATACAGGGGCGTTCGCTCCTACGAGCAGTACTTC.

The J gene is TRBJ2-7, the V gene TRBV29-1, with a possible D match to TRBD2 (5 bases). V was pared by 6 bases and J by 2 bases, with 14 bases between. The CDR3 is 13 residues long. Germline V gene lookup returns CDR1 SQVTM and CDR2 ANQGSEA. This CDR3 reads CSVERGGAYEQYF. CDR3 DNA: TGCAGCGTCGAACGGGGTGGGGCCTACGAGCAGTACTTC.

This clone was seen more than once but under ten times. The V and J genes are TRBV10-1 and TRBJ1-1; no reliable D call. Trimming left V 2 bases short and J 1 base short, with 5 bases between. This CDR3 contains 13 residues. Germline V gene data show CDR1 as WNHNN and CDR2 as SYGVQD (reference sequence). CDR3 loop: CASSEQWNTEAFF. DNA of the CDR3: TGCGCCAGCAGTGAGCAGTGGAACACTGAAGCTTTCTTT.

There are a few counts of this clone. This chain connects TRBV27 to TRBJ1-6; 9 positions agree with TRBD1. J lost 10 bases, V lost 5 bases, and 6 bases had no gene match. Per germline, CDR1 MNHEY and CDR2 SMNVEV (reference sequence). The CDR3 has 14 amino acids. CDR3 coding DNA: TGTGCCAGCAGTCCAGACAGGGGGTGGTCACCCCTCCACTTT. Translation: CASSPDRGWSPLHF.

The chain links TRBV9 to TRBJ2-1, with a weak D call TRBD1 (5 bases). The V gene's germline CDR1 is SGDLS and CDR2 YYNGEE. The CDR3 totals 14 residues. Trimming stripped 2 bases from V and 3 bases from J, with 9 bases between. CDR3 bases: TGTGCCAGCAGCGTCGACAGTTTCTACAATGAGCAGTTCTTC. This sequence encodes CASSVDSFYNEQFF.

This chain links TRBV9 with TRBJ2-6, with TRBD1 matching over 8 bases. The germline V gene encodes CDR1 SGDLS and CDR2 YYNGEE. J lost 0 bases, V lost 3 bases, and 5 bases had no gene match. The length of the CDR3 is 17 residues. In DNA form, the CDR3 reads TGTGCCAGCAGCGCCGACAGGGGAAGCTCTGGGGCCAACGTCCTGACTTTC. Its protein product is CASSADRGSSGANVLTF.